Below, one T cell receptor (beta chain) is given with its context. These data are taken from a study of blood T cell repertoires in COVID-19. Study context: Sites across the United States, Italy and Spain contributed samples from acute and convalescent COVID-19. Sample material is recorded as cDNA or gDNA derived from T cells, B-cell-depleted T cells, or PBMCs.

The authors' processing: Reference gene primer amplification gave nucleated cell count estimates. Profiled with immunoSEQ multiplex PCR; TCRdb holds only in-frame clones, not every one. Clonal size and the V and J genes are those of that table, whereas D and trimming came from the DNA. Seen here are over 140,000 clones, roughly 80% observed once, and the top ten hold more than 8.5%. Germline V gives CDR1 DFQATT, CDR2 SNEGSKA (reference sequence). With V trimmed by 3 bases and J by 6 bases, 7 bases remained unmatched. The CDR3 sequence is 14 residues long. The receptor was isolated from a woman aged 45-60 years with active or convalescent COVID-19. The V and J genes are TRBV20-1 and TRBJ2-2; 7 positions match TRBD1. Sequencing was carried out using peripheral blood. CDR3 bases: TGCAGTGCTAGTGACAGGGTCGGAGCCGGGGAGCTGTTTTTT. Protein: CSASDRVGAGELFF.